Listed here are 25 T cell receptor beta chains from one sample, sequenced in a study of shared clonotypes between healthy human individuals. Sequencing was performed with immunoSEQ multiplex PCR; in TCRdb, only in-frame clones are kept and a portion is missing. This table holds some 500,000 clones, approximately 71% found once. The sequenced sample was PBMCs. All receptors derive from a woman aged 40 to 50 in good health. Some clones in this sample may be carry-over from other donors' samples.

The chain has TRBV6-6 and TRBJ2-7; 12 bases map to TRBD2. Germline V CDR1 and CDR2: MNHNY, SVGAGI (reference sequence). The CDR3 has 14 residues. With 10 bases clipped from V and 0 bases from J, the junction kept 4 bases outside the gene matches. CDR3 residues: CATSTSGSSYEQYF. In DNA form, the CDR3 reads TGTGCCACCTCGACTAGCGGGAGCTCCTACGAGCAGTACTTC.

This clone was found a few times. This chain connects TRBV30 to TRBJ1-2, with unresolved D. V was trimmed by 1 base and J by 8 bases, leaving 14 bases between them. The CDR3 loop spans 13 amino acids. Per the germline V gene, CDR1 is GTSNPN and CDR2 is SVGIG (reference sequence). The CDR3 protein is CAWSAQLVGGYTF. CDR3 coding DNA: TGTGCCTGGAGTGCCCAACTTGTAGGGGGCTACACCTTC.

This chain uses TRBV30 with TRBJ1-4; no clear D gene. V dropped 2 bases and J dropped 3 bases, with 7 bases sitting between them. This CDR3 contains 13 residues. The germline V gene has CDR1 GTSNPN and CDR2 SVGIG (reference sequence). CDR3 region: CAWSTGANEKLFF. Here the CDR3 DNA reads TGTGCCTGGAGTACTGGGGCTAATGAAAAACTGTTTTTT.

This clone appeared a few times. The V call is TRBV7-3, the J call TRBJ2-3; 13 bases are a match to TRBD2. The CDR3 spans 16 residues. The germline V gene has CDR1 SGHTA and CDR2 FQGTGA. V lost 4 bases, J lost 1 base, and 2 bases stayed unmatched. CDR3 sequence reads: CASSSGTSGGTDTQYF. The CDR3 nucleotides read TGTGCCAGCAGCTCTGGGACTAGCGGGGGCACAGATACGCAGTATTTT.

This clone was picked up a small number of times. J is TRBJ2-1 and V is TRBV29-1; 12 bases match TRBD2. This CDR3 has 16 amino acids. V gave up 0 bases and J gave up 9 bases; unmatched junction bases: 9. Germline V gene data show CDR1 as SQVTM and CDR2 as ANQGSEA. CDR3 residues: CSVEDPSGRAGGEQFF. The CDR3 DNA reads TGCAGCGTTGAAGACCCTAGCGGGAGGGCCGGAGGTGAGCAGTTCTTC.

V is TRBV10-3 and J is TRBJ1-3; 8 nucleotides match TRBD1. Germline loops: CDR1 ENHRY, CDR2 SYGVKD. With V trimmed by 6 bases and J by 4 bases, 5 bases remained unmatched. The length of the CDR3 is 14 residues. The CDR3 protein is CAISPGQGGNTIYF. As DNA, the CDR3 is TGTGCCATCAGCCCTGGACAGGGAGGAAACACCATATATTTT.

The chain carries TRBV29-1 and TRBJ2-3; 8 bases match TRBD2. This CDR3 is 14 amino acids long. Germline assignment: CDR1 SQVTM and CDR2 ANQGSEA. V gave up 7 bases and J gave up 0 bases; unmatched junction bases: 6. The chain's CDR3 is CSARTSWSTDTQYF. CDR3 DNA: TGCAGCGCCCGGACTAGCTGGAGCACAGATACGCAGTATTTT.

Regarding this clone: A far larger clone differs by one base, so this is likely a read error. The J gene is TRBJ1-2, the V gene TRBV29-1; D may be TRBD1 (5 bases). V shed 0 bases and J shed 9 bases, with 20 bases lying between them. Germline CDR1 and CDR2: SQVTM and ANQGSEA. CDR3 size: 15 residues. For the CDR3, the DNA is TGCAGCGTTGAAGAGTGGCAAGGGGTTGTAGGGAGCTACACCTTC. Translation: CSVEEWQGVVGSYTF. Full variable domain (outside the CDR3, taken from reference TRBV29-1 and TRBJ1-2): SAVISQKPSRDICQRGTSLTIQCQVDSQVTMMFWYRQQPGQSLTLIATANQGSEATYESGFVIDKFPISRPNLTFSTLTVSNMSPEDSSIYLCSVEEWQGVVGSYTFGSGTRLTVV.

The J gene is TRBJ2-3, the V gene TRBV10-3, with D uncertain. V was clipped by 2 bases and J by 4 bases, with 7 bases between them. Germline assignment: CDR1 ENHRY and CDR2 SYGVKD. The CDR3 contains 13 residues. DNA of the CDR3: TGTGCCATCAGTGAGGCCACCGCAGATACGCAGTATTTT. Translation gives CAISEATADTQYF.

The chain uses TRBV7-7 and TRBJ2-1; 8 bases match TRBD2. The CDR3 is 15 residues long. Per the germline V gene, CDR1 is SSHAT and CDR2 is FNYEAQ (reference sequence). V was pared by 2 bases and J by 8 bases, with 8 bases of the junction left unmatched. CDR3 loop: CASSLRAGVGDEQFF. CDR3 nucleotide sequence: TGTGCCAGCAGCTTACGAGCGGGAGTAGGGGATGAGCAGTTCTTC.

This clone was detected only a few times. The rearrangement links TRBV4-3 to TRBJ2-7, with D possibly being TRBD1 or TRBD2 (5 bases each). The V gene lost 4 bases and the J gene lost 3 bases, with 16 bases spanning the gap. The CDR3 is made up of 15 amino acids. In germline, CDR1 is LGHNA, CDR2 YSLEER. CDR3: CASSPGLGESYEQYF. CDR3 DNA sequence: TGCGCCAGCAGCCCTGGTTTAGGGGAGAGCTACGAGCAGTACTTC.

Turning to this clone: An end of the junction differs from the germline gene, which may be a read error. The rearrangement links TRBV2 to TRBJ1-2; tentative D call: TRBD1 (5 bases). CDR1 SNHLY and CDR2 FYNNEI come from the germline V gene. The CDR3 runs 14 residues. CDR3 residues: CTSEGFGRSDGYAF. CDR3 in DNA: TGTACCAGCGAGGGGTTTGGCAGGTCTGATGGCTACGCCTTC. The entire variable domain, with the rest obtained from reference TRBV2 and TRBJ1-2, is as follows: EPEVTQTPSHQVTQMGQEVILRCVPISNHLYFYWYRQILGQKVEFLVSFYNNEISEKSEIFDDQFSVERPDGSNFTLKIRSTKLEDSAMYFCTSEGFGRSDGYAFGSGTRLTVV.

The rearrangement uses TRBV14 and TRBJ1-3; TRBD1 matches 9 bases. The germline V gene encodes CDR1 SGHDN and CDR2 FVKESK. CDR3 length: 16 residues. J lost 2 bases, V lost 0 bases, and 2 bases had no gene match. The DNA for the CDR3 is TGTGCCAGCAGCCAAGAACAGGGGGCACCTGGAAACACCATATATTTT. Its translation: CASSQEQGAPGNTIYF.

The chain uses TRBV6-1 and TRBJ2-7; D is possibly TRBD1 (6 bases). Trimming removed 6 bases at V and 0 bases at J, with 12 bases between. Germline CDR1 is MNHNS and CDR2 is SASEGT. The CDR3 length is 14 residues. The CDR3 reads CASSPQGDSYEQYF. In DNA, the CDR3 is TGTGCCAGCAGCCCACAGGGCGACTCCTACGAGCAGTACTTC.

The chain recombines TRBV28 with TRBJ1-2; 7 positions agree with TRBD1. The CDR3 extends over 12 amino acids. Looked up from germline, CDR1 is MDHEN and CDR2 is SYDVKM. The V segment lost 5 bases and the J segment 8 bases; nucleotides outside the gene matches: 5. In DNA, the CDR3 is TGTGCCAGCAGTGAACAGGGGCACGGCTACACCTTC. This gives the protein CASSEQGHGYTF.

This clone was recorded a few times. The genes are TRBV5-1 and TRBJ1-1; TRBD1 agrees at 7 bases. The CDR3 extends over 12 amino acids. Germline V gene sequence: CDR1 SGHRS, CDR2 YFSETQ. Losses at the gene ends were 7 bases for V and 3 bases for J; bases not matched to a gene: 3. CDR3 residues: CASGRGDTEAFF. CDR3 DNA sequence: TGCGCCAGCGGCAGGGGGGACACTGAAGCTTTCTTT.

V is TRBV28 and J is TRBJ1-4; 9 bases match TRBD1. CDR3 length: 18 amino acids. From germline, CDR1 is MDHEN and CDR2 SYDVKM. Germline trimming cut 6 bases from V and 0 bases from J; bases unmatched to any gene: 11. The CDR3 coding sequence is TGTGCCAGCAGGGGGACAGGGATTAGTGGGGCAACTAATGAAAAACTGTTTTTT. This sequence encodes CASRGTGISGATNEKLFF.

The chain combines TRBV18 with TRBJ2-7; 7 bases are a match to TRBD1. The V gene's germline CDR1 is KGHSH and CDR2 LQKENI. The CDR3 covers 14 residues. The V segment lost 3 bases and the J segment 3 bases; nucleotides outside the gene matches: 5. CDR3 coding DNA: TGTGCCAGCTCACCGACGTCAGGGGGCTACGAGCAGTACTTC. It translates to CASSPTSGGYEQYF.

This clone occurred many times. V gene TRBV7-3 combines with J gene TRBJ2-1, with 8 positions matching TRBD2. CDR3 length equals 16 residues. Germline CDR1 reads SGHTA; CDR2 reads FQGTGA. Germline trimming cut 5 bases from V and 0 bases from J; bases unmatched to any gene: 6. The CDR3 DNA follows: TGTGCCAGCAGCCCCCCCGGGACTAGCTCCTACAATGAGCAGTTCTTC. Protein product: CASSPPGTSSYNEQFF.

Regarding this clone: A read error may explain this, as a much larger clone is one base away. The V and J genes are TRBV7-8 and TRBJ2-1, with a weak D call TRBD2 (5 bases). V was clipped by 3 bases and J by 8 bases, with 8 bases between them. The CDR3 covers 12 residues. Germline CDR1 and CDR2: SGHVS and FQNEAQ. CDR3 bases: TGTGCCAGCAGCTTGAGGAGGTATGAGCAGTTCTTC. Protein sequence: CASSLRRYEQFF.

Note on this clone: A much larger clone is a single base away; this may be a read error. J is TRBJ1-3 and V is TRBV7-8; D unclear. Per the germline V gene, CDR1 is SGHVS and CDR2 is FQNEAQ. The V end was cut by 5 bases, the J end by 9 bases, with 14 bases between. The CDR3 consists of 13 residues. DNA for the CDR3: TGTGCCAGCAGCCCCGAGAGTGCGGCCACCATATATTTT. It yields the protein CASSPESAATIYF.

J is TRBJ2-2 and V is TRBV10-3; D is possibly TRBD2 (5 bases). Per the germline V gene, CDR1 is ENHRY and CDR2 is SYGVKD. Trimming left V 10 bases short and J 0 bases short, with 9 bases between. The CDR3 length is 13 residues. In DNA, the CDR3 is TGTGCCACCACCGGGACGAACACCGGGGAGCTGTTTTTT. Its protein product is CATTGTNTGELFF.

The V call is TRBV7-2, the J call TRBJ1-1; 9 positions agree with TRBD1. This CDR3 has 14 residues. V shed 5 bases, J shed 7 bases, and the junction held 8 bases outside the gene matches. CDR1 is SGHTA and CDR2 is FQGNSA in the germline V gene. The DNA of the CDR3 is TGTGCCAGCAGCCGAGACTGGACAGGGGATGAAGCTTTCTTT. Translating gives CASSRDWTGDEAFF.

The chain recombines TRBV4-1 with TRBJ1-2; D gene uncertain. Trimming removed 1 base at V and 5 bases at J, with 20 bases between. Germline V gene sequence: CDR1 MGHRA, CDR2 YSYEKL. CDR3 size: 17 residues. The DNA for the CDR3 is TGCGCCAGCAGCCAAGTGTTCGGAAATAGGTCCCGTTATGGCTACACCTTC. It specifies CASSQVFGNRSRYGYTF.

Turning to this clone: A much more abundant neighbour one base away suggests this may be a read error. This chain uses TRBV4-1 with TRBJ1-1; D remains unclear. The CDR3 runs 15 residues. Germline CDR1 is MGHRA and CDR2 is YSYEKL. With 4 bases removed from V and 4 bases from J, the gap between germline ends came to 16 bases. CDR3 DNA: TGCGCCAGCAGCCTTCCCGGGTTCAAGGGCACTGAAGCTTTCTTT. Translating it yields CASSLPGFKGTEAFF.